A single sample is the source of the 30 T cell receptor beta chains below, sequenced in a study of glioma-infiltrating T cells. TCR alpha and beta CDR3 regions were amplified from RNA using iRepertoire nested multiplex PCR. TCRdb called the multiplex PCR reads again in MiXCR, with one record for every CDR3 protein. The data contain 300,000 to 450,000 distinct CDR3 sequences, about two fifths of them singletons. What was sequenced was glioma tissue, nonneoplastic brain tissue, or PBMCs (not recorded which). The receptors derive from a human donor with low-grade glioma or glioblastoma, undergoing nonglioma brain surgery, or in good health (not recorded which).

In regard to this clonotype: A much larger clone is a single base away; this may be a read error. The rearrangement links TRBV20-1 to TRBJ2-1; D call uncertain. The CDR3 covers 14 residues. Germline V CDR1 and CDR2: DFQATT, SNEGSKA (reference sequence). CDR3 in DNA: TGCGGTGCTAGAGTTGGGATTTCCTACAATGAGCAGTTCTTC. Residues: CGARVGISYNEQFF.

This clonotype was seen more than once but under ten times. The chain uses TRBV6-4 and TRBJ2-3, with TRBD2 matching 7 bases. The CDR3 consists of 16 residues. V lost 2 bases to trimming and J lost 4 bases; unmatched junction nucleotides: 9. Germline loops: CDR1 MRHNA, CDR2 SNTAGT. CDR3 residues: CASSDSAGVLSDTQYF. The CDR3 DNA follows: TGTGCCAGCAGTGACAGTGCGGGAGTATTGTCAGATACGCAGTATTTT.

This rearrangement joins TRBV19 to TRBJ2-1; TRBD1 matches at 7 bases. Unmatched junction bases numbered 16, after V lost 5 bases and J lost 9 bases. Germline V gives CDR1 LNHDA, CDR2 SQIVND (reference sequence). This CDR3 has 16 residues. The CDR3 protein is CASSPHPGQSSGEQFF. Written as DNA, the CDR3 is TGTGCCAGTAGTCCCCATCCGGGACAGTCATCCGGTGAGCAGTTCTTC.

The chain recombines TRBV4-3 with TRBJ1-1, with 9 positions matching TRBD1. CDR3 length: 16 residues. CDR1 and CDR2 (germline): LGHNA, YSLEER. V gave up 1 base and J gave up 10 bases; unmatched junction bases: 13. The DNA of the CDR3 is TGCGCCAGCAGCCAAGCGGCCGGGACAGGGAGTCTGGGAGCTTTCTTT. Translated: CASSQAAGTGSLGAFF.

Remarks on this clonotype: Since a much larger clone is just one base distant, this may be a read error. The chain couples TRBV27 to TRBJ2-1, with 10 bases fitting TRBD1. The CDR3 contains 14 residues. Per the germline V gene, CDR1 is MNHEY and CDR2 is SMNVEV (reference sequence). The CDR3 bases are TGTGCCGGCAGTTTGGGACAGGGGAGGAATGAGCAGTTCTTC. Encoded protein: CAGSLGQGRNEQFF.

As concerns this clonotype: A read error may be the cause here, since a much bigger clone is one base away. This rearrangement joins TRBV27 to TRBJ2-2; D may match TRBD1 or TRBD2 (5 bases each). The CDR3 loop spans 15 amino acids. Germline values: CDR1 MNHEY, CDR2 SMNVEV (reference sequence). Trimming shortened V by 3 bases and J by 1 base, and 9 bases separated the two germline ends. The CDR3: CASSFGTGNTGELFF. In nucleotides, the CDR3 is TGTGCCAGCAGTTTTGGGACGGGGAACACCGGGGAGCTGTTTTTT.

In this sample, this clonotype turned up a few times. This rearrangement joins TRBV7-2 to TRBJ2-1, with a weak D call TRBD2 (5 bases). Germline values: CDR1 SGHTA, CDR2 FQGNSA. This CDR3 spans 14 amino acids. V gave up 4 bases and J gave up 7 bases, with 14 bases separating them. Here the CDR3 reads CASSSSTIVNEQFF. DNA for the CDR3: TGTGCCAGCAGCTCCTCGACTATTGTGAATGAGCAGTTCTTC.

The chain links TRBV4-2 to TRBJ2-2, with D tentatively TRBD2 (6 bases). The germline V gene encodes CDR1 LGHNA and CDR2 YNFKEQ. V gave up 1 base and J gave up 2 bases, with 14 bases separating them. The CDR3 spans 17 residues. CDR3 DNA: TGTGCCAGCAGCCAAGGGGACTGGCAGGCAAACACCGGGGAGCTGTTTTTT. Translation gives CASSQGDWQANTGELFF.

This clonotype was observed a few times. The chain employs TRBV4-3 and TRBJ2-5; no clear D gene. The CDR3 has 14 amino acids. The germline V gene has CDR1 LGHNA and CDR2 YSLEER. The V gene lost 1 base and the J gene lost 5 bases, with 11 bases spanning the gap. DNA of the CDR3: TGCGCCAGCAGCCAAGGCGTGTCGACGGAGACCCAGTACTTC. Translating it yields CASSQGVSTETQYF.

This clonotype was observed a few times. This could be a read error, since a much larger clone is one nucleotide away. This sequence joins TRBV27 and TRBJ2-1; weak D call: TRBD1 (6 bases). The V and J ends lost 3 bases and 6 bases respectively, with 15 bases between them. Looked up from germline, CDR1 is MNHEY and CDR2 is SMNVEV (reference sequence). This CDR3 region has 15 residues. DNA of the CDR3: TGTGCCAGCAGTTTGGGGGACAACCCCTGCAATGAGCAGTTCTTC. Protein: CASSLGDNPCNEQFF.

Note on this clonotype: It may be a read error: a sequence one base away is much more abundant. V and J are TRBV28 and TRBJ1-1; maybe TRBD1 (6 bases). The CDR3 runs to 14 residues. The V gene lost 10 bases and the J gene lost 1 base, with 16 bases spanning the gap. CDR1 MDHEN and CDR2 SYDVKM come from the germline V gene. The CDR3 is CAIGNIRGNTEAFF. In DNA form, the CDR3 reads TGTGCCATCGGGAATATCAGGGGGAACACTGAAGCTTTCTTT.

V usage is TRBV28 and J usage is TRBJ1-2; TRBD1 might be the D (5 bases). V lost 9 bases, J lost 3 bases, and 17 bases lay in between. This CDR3 is built from 14 residues. CDR1 and CDR2 from the germline V gene are MDHEN and SYDVKM. Here the CDR3 DNA reads TGTGCCAGTACCCAATCAGGGAGAGACTATGGCTACACCTTC. This sequence encodes CASTQSGRDYGYTF.

The sample holds many counts of this clonotype. The chain couples TRBV6-2 or TRBV6-3 to TRBJ2-1; maybe TRBD1 (7 bases). The CDR3 contains 13 residues. V lost 0 bases, J lost 14 bases, and 14 bases lay in between. Germline V gives CDR1 MNHEY, CDR2 SVGEGT. CDR3 residues: CASSYSTGAGKFF. The CDR3 nucleotides read TGTGCCAGCAGTTACTCAACAGGGGCGGGAAAGTTCTTC.

To note about this clonotype: A much more abundant neighbour one base away suggests this may be a read error. The V and J genes are TRBV28 and TRBJ2-1, with TRBD1 matching 8 bases. J lost 10 bases, V lost 6 bases, and 17 bases had no gene match. CDR1 is MDHEN and CDR2 is SYDVKM in the germline V gene. The CDR3 length is 16 residues. CDR3 DNA sequence: TGTGCCAGCAGCCTAGGGGCAGGGGGCTCCCAATGGGAGCAGTTCTTC. Protein: CASSLGAGGSQWEQFF. Full variable domain (missing parts from reference TRBV28 and TRBJ2-1): DVKVTQSSRYLVKRTGEKVFLECVQDMDHENMFWYRQDPGLGLRLIYFSYDVKMKEKGDIPEGYSVSREKKERFSLILESASTNQTSMYLCASSLGAGGSQWEQFFGPGTRLTVL.

Comment on this clonotype: Given a much more abundant clone one base away, this may be a read error. CDR3 sequence: CNAGARGTYEQYF. For the CDR3, the DNA is TGCAATGCAGGGGCGAGAGGGACCTACGAGCAGTACTTC. J is TRBJ2-7 and V is TRBV20-1; D possibly corresponds to TRBD1 (6 bases). The germline V gene encodes CDR1 DFQATT and CDR2 SNEGSKA (reference sequence). The CDR3 covers 13 residues.

Details on this clonotype: The junction and the germline gene differ at one end; a read error may be behind it. The chain recombines TRBV11-1 with TRBJ1-5; D not certain. Germline assignment: CDR1 SGHAT and CDR2 FQDESV (reference sequence). This CDR3 region has 14 residues. As DNA, the CDR3 is TGTGCCAGCAGCTTTGGGCCCGACAATCAGCCCAAGCATTTT. Translating it yields CASSFGPDNQPKHF.

This clonotype was counted between two and nine times. This chain uses TRBV7-2 with TRBJ1-4, with a possible D match to TRBD1 (5 bases). Germline CDR1 is SGHTA and CDR2 is FQGNSA. V lost 5 bases, J lost 6 bases, and 13 bases lay in between. The CDR3 contains 14 residues. The CDR3 here is CASSRGTEYEKLFF. The CDR3 coding sequence is TGTGCCAGCAGCCGCGGGACGGAGTATGAAAAACTGTTTTTT.

The chain couples TRBV4-2 to TRBJ1-1; tentatively, D is TRBD1 (6 bases). V was cut by 10 bases and J by 2 bases, with 20 bases left in between. CDR1 LGHNA and CDR2 YNFKEQ come from the germline V gene. CDR3 size: 15 residues. CDR3 in amino acids: CATRAGHRLNTEAFF. The CDR3 region has the DNA TGTGCCACCAGGGCGGGACACAGACTTAACACTGAAGCTTTCTTT.

This clonotype appeared a few times. The chain combines TRBV20-1 with TRBJ1-6; D uncertain. The CDR3 contains 10 residues. Germline V CDR1 and CDR2: DFQATT, SNEGSKA (reference sequence). The V and J ends lost 4 bases and 10 bases respectively, with 5 bases between them. CDR3 sequence: CSATDSPLHF. The CDR3 DNA reads as TGCAGTGCTACTGACTCACCCCTCCACTTT.

In this sample, this clonotype turned up a few times. The rearrangement joins TRBV4-2 to TRBJ2-3; D could derive from TRBD1 or TRBD2 (6 bases each). The CDR3 totals 15 residues. CDR1 LGHNA and CDR2 YNFKEQ come from the germline V gene. V was pared by 4 bases and J by 0 bases, with 11 bases between. This CDR3 reads CASSPGGGSTDTQYF. CDR3 sequence (DNA): TGTGCCAGCAGCCCCGGGGGCGGAAGCACAGATACGCAGTATTTT.

The chain is built from TRBV20-1 and TRBJ2-3; 7 bases agree with TRBD2. Trimming at V came to 0 bases and at J to 1 base, leaving 4 bases not matched to a gene. Germline V gene sequence: CDR1 DFQATT, CDR2 SNEGSKA (reference sequence). The CDR3 spans 15 residues. This CDR3 reads CSARDTLAGTDTQYF. The CDR3 DNA sequence: TGCAGTGCTAGAGATACGCTAGCGGGCACAGATACGCAGTATTTT.

With regard to this clonotype: This clone may be a read error of a much larger clone one base away. The chain joins TRBV6-2 or TRBV6-3 to TRBJ1-2; weak D call: TRBD1 (6 bases). This CDR3 spans 14 amino acids. CDR1 MNHEY and CDR2 SVGEGT come from the germline V gene. DNA of the CDR3: TGTGCCAGCAGACCACAGGGATCTAACTATGGCTACATCTTC. Translation gives CASRPQGSNYGYIF.

The table lists this clonotype with many counts. The J gene is TRBJ2-7, the V gene TRBV25-1, with D possibly TRBD1 on 8 matching bases. Germline V gene sequence: CDR1 MGHDK, CDR2 SYGVNS. V lost 2 bases and J lost 2, with 13 bases in between. The CDR3 sequence is 15 residues long. CDR3: CASSESGTGAYEQYF. DNA for the CDR3: TGTGCCAGCAGTGAAAGCGGGACAGGAGCCTACGAGCAGTACTTC.

The V and J genes are TRBV4-3 and TRBJ1-1; 8 bases fit TRBD1. The V and J ends lost 0 bases and 1 base, in that order; junction bases with no gene match: 7. CDR3 length equals 17 residues. The germline CDR1 and CDR2 sequences are LGHNA and YSLEER. For the CDR3, the DNA is TGCGCCAGCAGCCAAGATTCGGGACAGGCGACGAACACTGAAGCTTTCTTT. It translates to CASSQDSGQATNTEAFF.

V is TRBV20-1 and J is TRBJ1-1; D is uncertain. The CDR3 is made up of 12 amino acids. Trimming left V 6 bases short and J 6 bases short, with 14 bases between. The germline V gene has CDR1 DFQATT and CDR2 SNEGSKA (reference sequence). Here the CDR3 reads CSAKTSNAEAFF. CDR3 DNA sequence: TGCAGTGCAAAGACAAGCAACGCTGAAGCTTTCTTT.

The rearrangement uses TRBV28 and TRBJ1-4, with 8 bases fitting TRBD1. The V segment lost 6 bases and the J segment 7 bases; nucleotides outside the gene matches: 7. The CDR3 contains 14 residues. Germline CDR1 is MDHEN and CDR2 is SYDVKM. The CDR3 DNA is TGTGCCAGCAGCTCAGGGGGCGCGGGTGAAAAACTGTTTTTT. Its protein is CASSSGGAGEKLFF.

This clonotype was observed a handful of times. A junction end diverges from the germline sequence, so it may reflect a read error. The gene calls are TRBV6-2 or TRBV6-3 and TRBJ2-1, with unresolved D. The CDR3 contains 14 residues. The germline V gene has CDR1 MNHEY and CDR2 SVGEGT. CDR3 protein: CASSYSVRDNGQFF. The CDR3 coding sequence is TGTGCCAGCAGTTACTCAGTCAGAGACAATGGGCAGTTCTTC.

This chain uses TRBV20-1 with TRBJ2-7, with 9 bases lining up with TRBD2. The ends lost 0 bases at V and 2 bases at J; junction bases unmatched: 11. This CDR3 is built from 17 residues. The germline V gene encodes CDR1 DFQATT and CDR2 SNEGSKA (reference sequence). CDR3 in DNA: TGCAGTGCTAGAGATCCGGTGGGAGCGGGAGGACCCTACGAGCAGTACTTC. It specifies CSARDPVGAGGPYEQYF.

This clonotype came up a few times. The rearrangement links TRBV20-1 to TRBJ1-4; 11 bases are a match to TRBD1. Losses at the gene ends were 4 bases for V and 6 bases for J; bases not matched to a gene: 7. Per germline, CDR1 DFQATT and CDR2 SNEGSKA (reference sequence). CDR3 length: 15 residues. In nucleotides, the CDR3 is TGCAGTGCTACGCCGGGGACAGGGGGGTATGAAAAACTGTTTTTT. Its protein product is CSATPGTGGYEKLFF.

This chain uses TRBV6-2 or TRBV6-3 with TRBJ2-7; D is possibly TRBD2 (6 bases). Germline CDR1 is MNHEY and CDR2 is SVGEGT. Trimming left V 6 bases short and J 0 bases short, with 18 bases between. This CDR3 has 16 residues. CDR3 nucleotides: TGTGCCAGCAGCCCTATAGACGCGGGAAACTCCTACGAGCAGTACTTC. It encodes CASSPIDAGNSYEQYF.